What follows are 7 T cell receptor beta chains derived from one specimen sequenced in a study of blood T cell repertoires in COVID-19. Only in-frame clones appear in the TCRdb table, and some are missing; sequencing was by immunoSEQ multiplex PCR. The repertoire holds roughly 91,000 clones, with 76% as singletons. Material: peripheral blood. The receptors were sampled from a man aged 70 or older with acute or convalescent COVID-19.

The genes are TRBV6-4 and TRBJ2-3; 8 bases line up with TRBD2. The CDR3 runs 15 residues. Per the germline V gene, CDR1 is MRHNA and CDR2 is SNTAGT. The junction had 7 bases not matched to a gene; V was cut back by 6 bases and J by 2 bases. This chain's CDR3 is CASSISGRATDTQYF. In DNA, the CDR3 is TGTGCCAGCAGCATAAGCGGGAGAGCCACAGATACGCAGTATTTT.

The genes are TRBV5-4 and TRBJ1-2; tentative D call: TRBD1 (5 bases). CDR3 length: 16 amino acids. Germline CDR1 and CDR2: SGHNT and YYREEE (reference sequence). Trimming shortened V by 2 bases and J by 6 bases, and 20 bases separated the two germline ends. The CDR3 sequence: CASSLGRDFIVDGYTF. DNA for the CDR3: TGTGCCAGCAGCTTAGGCAGGGATTTTATTGTTGATGGCTACACCTTC.

The J gene is TRBJ1-1, the V gene TRBV19; D may be TRBD1 (5 bases). The CDR3 has 14 amino acids. CDR1 is LNHDA and CDR2 is SQIVND in the germline V gene (reference sequence). V gave up 7 bases and J gave up 3 bases, with 15 bases separating them. The CDR3 spells CASKGSIPHTEAFF. The DNA of the CDR3 is TGTGCCAGTAAGGGGTCAATCCCCCACACTGAAGCTTTCTTT.

This clone has only a few counts. The rearrangement uses TRBV6-5 and TRBJ1-5; 11 nucleotides align to TRBD1. With 6 bases clipped from V and 4 bases from J, the junction kept 5 bases outside the gene matches. The CDR3 contains 15 residues. Germline V gene lookup returns CDR1 MNHEY and CDR2 SVGAGI. The chain's CDR3 is CASRRGQGENQPQHF. CDR3 DNA sequence: TGTGCCAGCAGAAGGGGACAGGGGGAGAATCAGCCCCAGCATTTT.

The V and J genes are TRBV12-3 or TRBV12-4 and TRBJ2-7; D perhaps matches TRBD1 (5 bases). Trimming left V 9 bases short and J 3 bases short, with 12 bases between. This CDR3 region has 12 residues. In nucleotides, the CDR3 is TGTGCCAGACACTGGGGCCTCTACGAGCAGTACGTC. This gives the protein CARHWGLYEQYV.

The rearrangement uses TRBV5-4 and TRBJ2-1; TRBD1 matches 8 bases. V was clipped by 4 bases and J by 6 bases; unmatched bases: 3. This CDR3 has 13 amino acids. Looked up from germline, CDR1 is SGHNT and CDR2 is YYREEE (reference sequence). The CDR3 DNA follows: TGTGCCAGCAGCCAAACAGGGGGCAATGAGCAGTTCTTC. It specifies CASSQTGGNEQFF. The full variable domain, rest sourced from reference TRBV5-4 and TRBJ2-1, is ETGVTQSPTHLIKTRGQQVTLRCSSQSGHNTVSWYQQALGQGPQFIFQYYREEENGRGNFPPRFSGLQFPNYSSELNVNALELDDSALYLCASSQTGGNEQFFGPGTRLTVL.

The CDR3 DNA sequence: TGTGCCAGCAGCTTGGGCAGAACCTCTAACTATGGCTACACCTTC. Its translation: CASSLGRTSNYGYTF. The chain recombines TRBV7-2 with TRBJ1-2; D not resolved. Germline lookup yields CDR1 SGHTA and CDR2 FQGNSA. The CDR3 spans 15 residues. Trimming removed 3 bases at V and 0 bases at J, with 11 bases between.